Listed below are T cell receptor beta chains from one sample, sequenced in a study of T cells after yellow fever vaccination. TCRdb used MiXCR to reprocess the 5' RACE reads, holding one entry per CDR3 protein. Found here are some 150,000 distinct CDR3 sequences, approximately 6.6% of them singletons; the top ten hold more than 0.6%. This sample comprised CD4+ T cells sorted from PBMCs, obtained 10 days after the yellow fever booster vaccination. These TCRs come from a man aged 25-40 years who received the YFV17D yellow fever vaccine. Both conserved end residues are part of each CDR3. The D gene is left open where the match is weak. Rows may omit the clone size; those that give it use once, few, many or a size class.

d_call clone_size j_call v_call cdr3_aa cdr3_nt
. many TRBJ2-7 TRBV11-2 CASTLTFLGREPYEQYF TGTGCCAGCACCCTTACCTTCCTAGGGCGGGAACCCTACGAGCAGTACTTC
. many TRBJ2-4 TRBV11-2 CASSVNYEDIQYF TGTGCCAGCAGCGTTAACTACGAAGACATTCAGTACTTC
TRBD1 many TRBJ1-2 TRBV2 CASSAATGSYGYTF TGTGCCAGCAGTGCCGCGACAGGGAGCTATGGCTACACCTTC
. many TRBJ2-3 TRBV5-6 CASSLPPDTQYF TGTGCCAGCAGCTTGCCCCCAGATACGCAGTATTTT
. few TRBJ1-5 TRBV12-3/TRBV12-4 CASSEIGYNNQPQHF TGTGCCAGCAGTGAAATAGGGTATAACAATCAGCCCCAGCATTTT
. few TRBJ2-3 TRBV2 CASAEGPRQYF TGTGCCAGTGCTGAGGGCCCCAGACAGTATTTT
TRBD2 many TRBJ2-7 TRBV5-1 CASSPGTSGISYEQYF TGCGCCAGCAGCCCCGGGACTAGCGGGATCTCCTACGAGCAGTACTTC
TRBD2 many TRBJ2-1 TRBV14 CASNPSGRAYNEQFF TGTGCCAGCAATCCCAGCGGGAGGGCCTACAATGAGCAGTTCTTC
. many TRBJ2-2 TRBV29-1 CSVERGGRGGELFF TGCAGCGTTGAGAGAGGTGGGCGTGGCGGGGAGCTGTTTTTT
. . TRBJ2-7 TRBV7-2 CASSLGAGIPGEQYF TGTGCCAGCAGCTTAGGGGCCGGGATCCCCGGCGAGCAGTACTTC
TRBD2 many TRBJ2-1 TRBV10-2 CASTLAGSNEQFF TGCGCCAGCACACTAGCGGGATCGAATGAGCAGTTCTTC
. many TRBJ2-2 TRBV20-1 CSARVGPQGLTGELFF TGCAGTGCTAGAGTGGGGCCCCAGGGACTCACCGGGGAGCTGTTTTTT
. many TRBJ2-7 TRBV4-3 CASSQVGTYEQYF TGCGCCAGCAGCCAAGTAGGAACCTACGAGCAGTACTTC
. many TRBJ2-7 TRBV4-3 CASSQDGSSEQYF TGCGCCAGCAGCCAAGATGGGTCGTCCGAGCAGTACTTC
. many TRBJ2-2 TRBV20-1 CSVNSGPGTGELFF TGCAGTGTTAATAGCGGACCGGGAACCGGGGAGCTGTTTTTT
. many TRBJ2-1 TRBV28 CASRGSSYNEQFF TGTGCCAGCAGGGGGAGCTCCTACAATGAGCAGTTCTTC
TRBD2 many TRBJ2-7 TRBV2 CASSEQLAGVVEQYF TGTGCCAGCAGTGAACAGCTAGCGGGAGTGGTCGAGCAGTACTTC
. many TRBJ2-5 TRBV12-3/TRBV12-4 CASSLASGPKETQYF TGTGCCAGCAGTTTAGCGAGTGGGCCAAAAGAGACCCAGTACTTC
TRBD2 many TRBJ2-1 TRBV5-1 CASSITSGGLIEQFF TGCGCCAGCAGCATCACCTCCGGGGGACTAATAGAGCAGTTCTTC
TRBD2 many TRBJ2-7 TRBV6-5 CASSSPSASGRRDEQYF TGTGCCAGCAGTTCCCCCTCGGCTAGCGGGAGGAGGGACGAGCAGTACTTC
TRBD2 few TRBJ2-2 TRBV7-2 CASSRVASGDRTGELFF TGTGCCAGCAGCCGGGTGGCTAGCGGGGACCGAACCGGGGAGCTGTTTTTT
TRBD2 many TRBJ2-3 TRBV14 CASSWDYTDTQYF TGTGCCAGCAGCTGGGACTACACAGATACGCAGTATTTT
TRBD2 many TRBJ2-5 TRBV12-3/TRBV12-4 CASSLAGAQTQYF TGTGCCAGCAGCCTAGCGGGAGCGCAGACCCAGTACTTC